A selection of T cell receptor beta chains follows, all from one sample in a study of T cell responses to AZD1222 COVID-19 vaccine. Clones were read by immunoSEQ multiplex PCR, and TCRdb kept only the in-frame ones, dropping some. The table has 150,000 or so clones, just under 90% seen once. Material: peripheral blood, obtained 28 days after the second dose of the MenACWY control vaccine. The receptors shown here come from an adult who received the MenACWY meningococcal vaccine as a control. Both conserved end residues are part of each CDR3. A D gene is named only where the DNA matches it firmly. Part of the rows lack a size; the others show once, few, many or a class for expanded clones.

D gene	J gene	V gene	clone size	CDR3 DNA	CDR3 protein
NA	TRBJ1-5	TRBV20-1	NA	TGCAGTGCTAGTTTCACAGGGATAGATCAGCCCCAGCATTTT	CSASFTGIDQPQHF
TRBD2	TRBJ2-5	TRBV7-9	NA	TGTGCCAGCAGCTCTGGGAGGGTCCGCCAAGAGACCCAGTACTTC	CASSSGRVRQETQYF
NA	TRBJ1-3	TRBV7-2	NA	TGTGCCAGCAGGCGATCGGGGTCCTCTGGAAACACCATATATTTT	CASRRSGSSGNTIYF
TRBD2	TRBJ2-2	TRBV10-3	NA	TGTGCCATCAGGGTGGGACTAGCGACAACCGGGGAGCTGTTTTTT	CAIRVGLATTGELFF
NA	TRBJ1-2	TRBV6-1	once	TGTGCCAGCACCCCCGGGACGGTTTATGGCTACACCTTC	CASTPGTVYGYTF
NA	TRBJ2-1	TRBV28	NA	TGTGCCAGCAGTGGCCCCGGGCTACAAACCTACAATGAGCAGTTCTTC	CASSGPGLQTYNEQFF
NA	TRBJ2-3	TRBV7-2	NA	TGTGCCAGCAGCGCTCAGATCGTAGGAGATACGCAGTATTTT	CASSAQIVGDTQYF
NA	TRBJ1-5	TRBV15	NA	TGTGCCACCAGCAGAGACGCCGGCCCAGGGGACAATCAGCCCCAGCATTTT	CATSRDAGPGDNQPQHF
NA	TRBJ2-7	TRBV27	NA	TGTGCCAGCAGTTTGGGCACAGATCCCTGCGAGCAGTACTTC	CASSLGTDPCEQYF
NA	TRBJ1-5	TRBV28	NA	TGTGCCAGCTGCCGGGACAACCGCAATCAGCCCCAGCATTTT	CASCRDNRNQPQHF
NA	TRBJ2-7	TRBV11-2	once	TGTGCCAGCAGCCCCTACCAGCGAGGGGGGGCCTACGAGCAGTACTTC	CASSPYQRGGAYEQYF
NA	TRBJ1-1	TRBV3-1/TRBV3-2	NA	TGTGCCAGCAGCCGGCAGCCTGACAGGGAAGCTTTCTTT	CASSRQPDREAFF
TRBD2	TRBJ2-1	TRBV7-3	NA	TGTGCCAGCAGCACTAGCGGGAGTTTCAATGAGCAGTTCTTC	CASSTSGSFNEQFF
NA	TRBJ1-2	TRBV7-2	NA	TGTGCCAGCAGCTTAGCCCTTGGTGGGGGGAGCTACACCTTC	CASSLALGGGSYTF
NA	TRBJ2-5	TRBV6-5	NA	TGTGCCAGCAGCCGAGACCCCGTGGGAGAGACCCAGTACTTC	CASSRDPVGETQYF
NA	TRBJ1-4	TRBV25-1	NA	TGTGCCAGCAGTGAAGTCCGTCTACAGGATGAAAAACTGTTTTTT	CASSEVRLQDEKLFF
NA	TRBJ1-1	TRBV27	once	TGTGCCAGCAGTCGGACGGGATTGAACACTGAAGCTTTCTTT	CASSRTGLNTEAFF
NA	TRBJ1-2	TRBV9	NA	TGTGCCAGCAGCGTGAACAGCCAGGGATCAGCTAACTATGGCTACACCTTC	CASSVNSQGSANYGYTF
TRBD1	TRBJ1-2	TRBV27	NA	TGTGCCAGCAGCCCGGGACAGGGCTATGGCTACACCTTC	CASSPGQGYGYTF
NA	TRBJ2-1	TRBV10-1	NA	TGCGCCAGCAGCCACGACGGTTCCAATGAGCAGTTCTTC	CASSHDGSNEQFF
NA	TRBJ2-7	TRBV19	NA	TGTGCCAGTAGTATAGACCGACAGGCTCGGAAGCAGTACTTC	CASSIDRQARKQYF
TRBD2	TRBJ2-1	TRBV19	few	TGTGCCAGTAGCAAGGCGGGAGGTTCCTACAATGAGCAGTTCTTC	CASSKAGGSYNEQFF
TRBD2	TRBJ2-1	TRBV7-9	NA	TGTGCCAGCAGCTTAGACGGGGGGTCCTACAATGAGCAGTTCTTC	CASSLDGGSYNEQFF
TRBD2	TRBJ2-1	TRBV5-5	NA	TGTGCCAGCAGCTTTCTAGCGGGAGAGGAGAAGGGTGAGCAGTTCTTC	CASSFLAGEEKGEQFF
NA	TRBJ1-4	TRBV29-1	NA	TGCAGCGGGGCGTTTTGGGGCGGTGAAAAACTGTTTTTT	CSGAFWGGEKLFF
NA	TRBJ1-3	TRBV7-9	NA	TGTGCCAGCAGCTTACCGGGCCGTAACTCTGGAAACACCATATATTTT	CASSLPGRNSGNTIYF
NA	TRBJ2-3	TRBV30	NA	TGTGCCTGCTTATCGGAGGACACAGATACGCAGTATTTT	CACLSEDTDTQYF
NA	TRBJ1-2	TRBV5-4	NA	TGTGCCAGCAGCTTGTCCACTACTAACTATGGCTACACCTTC	CASSLSTTNYGYTF
TRBD1	TRBJ1-2	TRBV6-5	NA	TGTGCCAGCAGTTACCGACAGGGGTCTAACGGCTACACCTTC	CASSYRQGSNGYTF
NA	TRBJ2-7	TRBV9	NA	TGTGCCAGCAGCGCCCGGACGGATTTAAATAGCTCCTACGAGCAGTACTTC	CASSARTDLNSSYEQYF
NA	TRBJ2-3	TRBV28	NA	TGTGCCAGCAGTCCCCAGACCCCCGTGGATACGCAGTATTTT	CASSPQTPVDTQYF
NA	TRBJ2-3	TRBV27	NA	TGTGCCAGCAGTTTACGTCTTTTCACAGATACGCAGTATTTT	CASSLRLFTDTQYF
TRBD1	TRBJ1-4	TRBV19	NA	TGTGCCAGTAGTCTCCAACAGGGGGGGGATGAAAAACTGTTTTTT	CASSLQQGGDEKLFF
TRBD1	TRBJ1-4	TRBV6-5	NA	TGTGCCAGCAGTTTACCCGACAGGGATAGGGAAAAACTGTTTTTT	CASSLPDRDREKLFF
NA	TRBJ1-2	TRBV2	NA	TGTGCCAGCTTTGAACTACCTAACTATGGCTACACCTTC	CASFELPNYGYTF
TRBD1	TRBJ2-1	TRBV12-5	few	TGTGCTAGTGCCGAGTCGGGACAGTATTACAATGAGCAGTTCTTC	CASAESGQYYNEQFF
TRBD1	TRBJ2-7	TRBV7-2	NA	TGTGCCAGCAGTTCACAAGGGACAGGGGACGAGCAGTACTTC	CASSSQGTGDEQYF
NA	TRBJ1-6	TRBV2	NA	TGTGCCAGCAGTGAACAGGGTGAGAATTCACCCCTCCACTTT	CASSEQGENSPLHF
NA	TRBJ1-5	TRBV28	NA	TGTGCCAGCAGTTTGCCCGGGGCCGGCAATCAGCCCCAGCATTTT	CASSLPGAGNQPQHF
NA	TRBJ1-1	TRBV29-1	NA	TGCAGCGTTGATGGCACTGAAGCTTTCTTT	CSVDGTEAFF
TRBD2	TRBJ2-1	TRBV7-2	once	TGTGCCAGCAGCCGCCAGGCGGGGGAGGAGCAGTTCTTC	CASSRQAGEEQFF
NA	TRBJ2-3	TRBV6-2/TRBV6-3	NA	TGTGCCAGCAGTTTCGGGGGAATCACAGATACGCAGTATTTT	CASSFGGITDTQYF
NA	TRBJ2-4	TRBV5-6	NA	TGTGCCAGCAGCTTGGAGCAGGATGGCATTCAGTACTTC	CASSLEQDGIQYF
NA	TRBJ2-1	TRBV5-1	NA	TGCGCCAGCAGCTCATCTCTCGGGAGTGGCGATGAGCAGTTCTTC	CASSSSLGSGDEQFF
TRBD2	TRBJ2-1	TRBV25-1	NA	TGTGCCAGCAGTGAGACTAGCACATACTCCTACAATGAGCAGTTCTTC	CASSETSTYSYNEQFF
NA	TRBJ2-3	TRBV29-1	NA	TGCAGCGTTGGTCCGAGGGGGGCCTGGGACACAGATACGCAGTATTTT	CSVGPRGAWDTDTQYF
TRBD1	TRBJ2-7	TRBV5-4	NA	TGTGCCAGCAGCTTCCCAACGGGACAGGGGGCCGACGAGCAGTACTTC	CASSFPTGQGADEQYF
NA	TRBJ2-5	TRBV20-1	once	TGCAGTGCTAGTGTGGGACTCGCGAAAGAGACCCAGTACTTC	CSASVGLAKETQYF
NA	TRBJ1-4	TRBV30	NA	TGTGCCTGGAGTGATTGGACAGCTGCAACTAATGAAAAACTGTTTTTT	CAWSDWTAATNEKLFF
NA	TRBJ1-1	TRBV9	once	TGTGCCAGCAGCGCCCCCCGGGACGGAGCTGAAGCTTTCTTT	CASSAPRDGAEAFF
NA	TRBJ2-6	TRBV25-1	NA	TGTGCCAGCAGTGCCCCGGGGGTCTCTGGGGCCAACGTCCTGACTTTC	CASSAPGVSGANVLTF
NA	TRBJ1-3	TRBV28	once	TGTGCCAGCAGTTCGTACACCATATATTTT	CASSSYTIYF
NA	TRBJ1-5	TRBV10-3	NA	TGTGCCATCAAAGAGGGGCTCAGCAATCAGCCCCAGCATTTT	CAIKEGLSNQPQHF
NA	TRBJ1-3	TRBV4-1	NA	TGCGCCAGCAGCCAGGAGAATTGGGACTTTATCTCTGGAAACACCATATATTTT	CASSQENWDFISGNTIYF
NA	TRBJ2-7	TRBV6-2/TRBV6-3	NA	TGTGCCAGCAGTTCGTTAACAGGTTTTTCCTCCTACGAGCAGTACTTC	CASSSLTGFSSYEQYF